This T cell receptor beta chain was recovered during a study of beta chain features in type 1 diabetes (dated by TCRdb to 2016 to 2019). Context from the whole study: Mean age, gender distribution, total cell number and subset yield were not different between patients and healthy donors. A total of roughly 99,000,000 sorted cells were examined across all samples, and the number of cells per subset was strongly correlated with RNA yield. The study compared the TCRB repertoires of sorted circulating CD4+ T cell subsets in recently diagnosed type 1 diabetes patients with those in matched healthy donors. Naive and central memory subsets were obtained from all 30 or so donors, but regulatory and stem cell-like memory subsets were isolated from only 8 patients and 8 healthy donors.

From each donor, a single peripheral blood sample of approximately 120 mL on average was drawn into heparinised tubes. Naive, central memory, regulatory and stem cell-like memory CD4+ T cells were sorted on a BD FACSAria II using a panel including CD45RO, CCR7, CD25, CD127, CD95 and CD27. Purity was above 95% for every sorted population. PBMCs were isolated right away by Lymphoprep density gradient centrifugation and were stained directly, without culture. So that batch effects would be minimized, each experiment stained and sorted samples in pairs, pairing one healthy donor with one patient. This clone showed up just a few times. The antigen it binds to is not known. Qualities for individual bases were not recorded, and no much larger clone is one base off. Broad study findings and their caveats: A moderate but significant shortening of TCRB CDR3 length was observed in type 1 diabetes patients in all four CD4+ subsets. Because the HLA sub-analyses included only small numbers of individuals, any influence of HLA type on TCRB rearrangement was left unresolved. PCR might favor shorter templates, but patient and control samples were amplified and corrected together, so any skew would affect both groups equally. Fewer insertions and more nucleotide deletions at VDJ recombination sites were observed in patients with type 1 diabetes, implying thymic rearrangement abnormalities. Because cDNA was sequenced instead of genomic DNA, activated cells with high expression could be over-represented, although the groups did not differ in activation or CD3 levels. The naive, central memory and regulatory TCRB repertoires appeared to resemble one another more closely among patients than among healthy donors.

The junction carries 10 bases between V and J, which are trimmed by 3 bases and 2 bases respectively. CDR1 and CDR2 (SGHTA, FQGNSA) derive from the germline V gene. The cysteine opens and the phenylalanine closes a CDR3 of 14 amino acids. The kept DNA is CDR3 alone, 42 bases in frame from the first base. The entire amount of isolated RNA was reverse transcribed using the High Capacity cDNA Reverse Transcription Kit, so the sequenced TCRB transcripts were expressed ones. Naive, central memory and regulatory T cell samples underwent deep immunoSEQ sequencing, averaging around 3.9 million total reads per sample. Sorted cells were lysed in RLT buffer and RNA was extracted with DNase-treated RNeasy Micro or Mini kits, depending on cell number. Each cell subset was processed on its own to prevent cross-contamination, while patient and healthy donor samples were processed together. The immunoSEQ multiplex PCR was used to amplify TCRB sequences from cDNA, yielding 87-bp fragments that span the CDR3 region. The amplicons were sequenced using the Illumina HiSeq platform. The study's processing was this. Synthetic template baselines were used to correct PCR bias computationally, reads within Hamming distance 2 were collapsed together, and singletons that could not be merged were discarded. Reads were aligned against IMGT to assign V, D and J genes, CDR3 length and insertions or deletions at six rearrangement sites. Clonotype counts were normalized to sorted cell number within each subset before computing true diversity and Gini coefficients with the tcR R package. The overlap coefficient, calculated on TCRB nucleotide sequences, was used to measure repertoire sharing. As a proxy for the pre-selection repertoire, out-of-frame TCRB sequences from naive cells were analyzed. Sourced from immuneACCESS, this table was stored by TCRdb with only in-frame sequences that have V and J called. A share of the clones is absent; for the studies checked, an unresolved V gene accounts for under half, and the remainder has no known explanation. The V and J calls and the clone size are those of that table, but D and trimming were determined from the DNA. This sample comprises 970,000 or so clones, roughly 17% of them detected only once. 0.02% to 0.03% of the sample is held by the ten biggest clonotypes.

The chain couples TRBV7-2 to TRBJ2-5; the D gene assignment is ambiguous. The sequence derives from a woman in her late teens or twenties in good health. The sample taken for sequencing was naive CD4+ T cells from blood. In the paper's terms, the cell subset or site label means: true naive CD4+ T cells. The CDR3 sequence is CASSFQTLQETQYF. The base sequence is TGTGCCAGCAGCTTTCAGACACTGCAAGAGACCCAGTACTTC.